This TCR beta chain was profiled in a study of monozygotic twins with inflammatory bowel disease. Whole-study results and caveats: IBD patients carried less diverse TCRbeta repertoires (inverse Simpson) than healthy co-twins.

One entry per CDR3 protein, without DNA, is what TCRdb gives after re-calling the 5' RACE reads. This table holds 400,000 or so distinct CDR3 sequences. To note about this clonotype: Its specificity is not known.

This CDR3 is 13 amino acids long. CDR1 and CDR2 from the germline V gene are DFQATT and SNEGSKA (reference sequence). The sample taken for sequencing was blood. The chain employs TRBV20-1 and TRBJ1-2; TCRdb gives TRBD1 as the D gene, but with no DNA this cannot be confirmed. This clonotype was obtained from a human donor with ulcerative colitis or Crohn's disease, or a healthy co-twin of an affected twin (not recorded which). The CDR3 spells CSARDTGNYGYTF.